The next 11 T cell receptor beta chains were all read from a single sample in a study of glioma-infiltrating T cells after dendritic cell vaccination. Time point described: after dendritic cell vaccination, including at tumor progression/relapse. Repertoires were generated with immunoSEQ multiplex PCR, while TCRdb's copy carries only in-frame clones and drops some. The table records 90,000 to 110,000 clones, 90% of them present only once. The sequencing used blood, collected after dendritic cell vaccination. These receptors were obtained from a human donor with glioblastoma.

This clone has only one observation. This chain connects TRBV18 to TRBJ2-1; no clear D. This CDR3 has 13 amino acids. V lost 3 bases and J 4 bases, leaving 7 bases between the germline ends. The germline V gene encodes CDR1 KGHSH and CDR2 LQKENI. Here the CDR3 reads CASSPYSYNEQFF. CDR3 bases: TGTGCCAGCTCACCCTACAGTTACAATGAGCAGTTCTTC.

The CDR3 DNA sequence: TGTGCCAGCTCACCGGGGGGGGGAATGGACGAGCAGTACTTC. Translation gives CASSPGGGMDEQYF. V gene TRBV18 combines with J gene TRBJ2-7; 7 bases are shared with TRBD2. Per germline, CDR1 KGHSH and CDR2 LQKENI. This CDR3 comprises 14 residues. V lost 3 bases and J lost 5; bases outside the gene matches: 7.

The chain uses TRBV19 and TRBJ2-5; TRBD1 matches 10 bases. V shed 2 bases and J 5 bases; nucleotides not matched to a gene: 5. CDR3 length: 15 amino acids. The germline V gene has CDR1 LNHDA and CDR2 SQIVND (reference sequence). The CDR3: CASSISTGGGETQYF. The CDR3 nucleotides are TGTGCCAGTAGTATATCGACAGGGGGCGGGGAGACCCAGTACTTC. The entire variable domain, with the rest obtained from reference TRBV19 and TRBJ2-5, is as follows: DGGITQSPKYLFRKEGQNVTLSCEQNLNHDAMYWYRQDPGQGLRLIYYSQIVNDFQKGDIAEGYSVSREKKESFPLTVTSAQKNPTAFYLCASSISTGGGETQYFGPGTRLLVL.

The V gene is TRBV6-5, the J gene TRBJ2-3, with D tentatively TRBD2 (5 bases). V shed 0 bases and J shed 4 bases, with 8 bases lying between them. Germline assignment: CDR1 MNHEY and CDR2 SVGAGI. This CDR3 spans 14 amino acids. CDR3 DNA sequence: TGTGCCAGCAGTTACTCTTTACTAGCAGATACGCAGTATTTT. Its protein is CASSYSLLADTQYF.

This chain joins TRBV5-1 and TRBJ1-2; D not resolved. The V gene's germline CDR1 is SGHRS and CDR2 YFSETQ. The CDR3 covers 14 residues. V lost 1 base, J lost 8 bases, and 15 bases lay in between. The CDR3 DNA is TGCGCCAGCAGCTTGAATGAGGGCGGTGGGGGCTACACCTTC. Residues: CASSLNEGGGGYTF.

The V call is TRBV5-8, the J call TRBJ2-3, with TRBD1 as a possible D gene (6 bases). The CDR3 totals 16 residues. The V and J ends lost 4 bases and 1 base respectively, with 16 bases between them. CDR1 and CDR2 (germline): SGHTS, YDEGEE. In nucleotides, the CDR3 is TGTGCCAGCAGCACCTTTGGGGGCCGAGGCACAGATACGCAGTATTTT. Encoded protein: CASSTFGGRGTDTQYF.

V is TRBV14 and J is TRBJ1-4; perhaps TRBD1 as D (6 bases). Trimming cost V 4 bases and J 7 bases, with 13 bases left between them. The CDR3 has 14 amino acids. The germline V gene has CDR1 SGHDN and CDR2 FVKESK. The chain's CDR3 is CASSPGTLGEKLFF. The DNA for the CDR3 is TGTGCCAGCAGCCCCGGGACACTCGGTGAAAAACTGTTTTTT.

Note on this clone: This sample includes further DNA sequences coding for the same CDR3. The chain is built from TRBV18 and TRBJ1-1, with D uncertain. The CDR3 is 13 amino acids. Germline V lookup: CDR1 KGHSH, CDR2 LQKENI. V gave up 2 bases and J gave up 1 base, with 5 bases separating them. The CDR3: CASSPLRNTEAFF. In nucleotides, the CDR3 is TGTGCCAGCTCACCATTGAGGAACACTGAAGCTTTCTTT.

The genes are TRBV5-1 and TRBJ2-2, with D hard to call. This CDR3 comprises 16 residues. V was shortened by 5 bases and J by 0 bases, with 14 bases between the two germline ends. CDR1 and CDR2 from the germline V gene are SGHRS and YFSETQ. CDR3 protein: CASRARVGANTGELFF. CDR3 DNA: TGCGCCAGCAGGGCGAGAGTGGGCGCGAACACCGGGGAGCTGTTTTTT.

The rearrangement joins TRBV6-1 to TRBJ2-7; D might be TRBD1 (6 bases). V was trimmed by 8 bases and J by 5 bases, leaving 22 bases between them. Germline V lookup: CDR1 MNHNS, CDR2 SASEGT. The CDR3 runs to 15 residues. This CDR3 reads CASVDTRGFSHEQYF. CDR3 in DNA: TGTGCCAGCGTAGATACCAGGGGCTTTTCCCACGAGCAGTACTTC.

This chain joins TRBV30 and TRBJ1-6, with D unclear. The length of the CDR3 is 14 residues. V was cut by 4 bases and J by 0 bases, with 7 bases left in between. CDR1 and CDR2 from the germline V gene are GTSNPN and SVGIG (reference sequence). CDR3 coding DNA: TGTGCCTGGAACCCGAGCTCCTATAATTCACCCCTCCACTTT. Amino acid sequence: CAWNPSSYNSPLHF.